Each of the 5 T cell receptor beta chains below was sequenced from the same sample in a study of regulatory dendritic cells for organ transplantation. Allogeneic regulatory or mature dendritic cells were co-cultured for about 5 days with CFSE-labeled sorted T cells at 1:10. These receptors lack a known antigen. Here immunoSEQ multiplex PCR was the method, and the copy in TCRdb shows in-frame clones only, minus some. The table lists 13,000 or so clones, nearly 90% of them singletons. The sequenced material came from naive CD8+ T cells from blood cultured with regulatory dendritic cells. Regarding subset: CD45RA+ naive T cells. The origin of the receptors is a human donor in good health.

This clone has just a few counts. The chain employs TRBV4-1 and TRBJ1-5, with D possibly being TRBD1 (5 bases). This CDR3 is 18 amino acids long. Germline CDR1 reads MGHRA; CDR2 reads YSYEKL. The V and J ends lost 5 bases and 2 bases respectively, with 22 bases between them. The CDR3 sequence is CASSNNPTGGGGNQPQHF. The CDR3, as DNA: TGCGCCAGCAGCAACAACCCGACTGGGGGTGGGGGCAATCAGCCCCAGCATTTT.

V usage is TRBV5-4 and J usage is TRBJ2-3, with D perhaps matching TRBD2 (6 bases). Between the trimmed V and J ends, which lost 0 bases and 1 base, there was a span of 15 bases. Per germline, CDR1 SGHNT and CDR2 YYREEE (reference sequence). CDR3 size: 17 residues. The CDR3 reads CASSLGLEGPRTDTQYF. CDR3 bases: TGTGCCAGCAGCTTGGGGTTGGAGGGCCCGCGCACAGATACGCAGTATTTT.

This chain joins TRBV29-1 and TRBJ1-1; D is perhaps TRBD1 (5 bases). Germline assignment: CDR1 SQVTM and CDR2 ANQGSEA. V was clipped by 3 bases and J by 2 bases, with 10 bases between them. The CDR3 sequence is 13 residues long. CDR3 in DNA: TGCAGCGTTGAGTCAGGGACTAACACTGAAGCTTTCTTT. Translated: CSVESGTNTEAFF.

This clone has only one observation. The rearrangement uses TRBV5-1 and TRBJ2-1; 9 bases align to TRBD2. V gave up 7 bases and J gave up 6 bases; unmatched junction bases: 5. Germline V lookup: CDR1 SGHRS, CDR2 YFSETQ. The CDR3 consists of 13 residues. In nucleotides, the CDR3 is TGCGCCAGCGCGGGGGGGTGGGTCAATGAGCAGTTCTTC. Protein: CASAGGWVNEQFF.

This clone was counted once. The chain recombines TRBV4-1 with TRBJ2-1, with 7 nucleotides matching TRBD1. The junction had 2 bases not matched to a gene; V was cut back by 2 bases and J by 4 bases. CDR3 length: 14 residues. Germline V gives CDR1 MGHRA, CDR2 YSYEKL. The CDR3 is CASSQRDSYNEQFF. The CDR3 bases are TGCGCCAGCAGCCAACGGGACAGTTACAATGAGCAGTTCTTC.